This T cell receptor beta chain stems from a study of glioma-infiltrating T cells after dendritic cell vaccination. V was pared by 3 bases and J by 0 bases, with 14 bases between. The CDR3 totals 16 residues. Germline loops: CDR1 KGHSH, CDR2 LQKENI. The study's findings and limits: Survival was not directly related to TCR clonality in these patients.

On this clone: Its antigen remains unknown.

Amplification used 60 V beta primers and 13 J beta primers. Sequencing used immunoSEQ multiplex PCR; TCRdb keeps in-frame clones, though not all of them. This table has 75,000 to 85,000 clones, around nine tenths appearing once. As for time point: after dendritic cell vaccination, including at tumor progression/relapse. This receptor was identified in a human donor with glioblastoma. Source: blood, taken after dendritic cell vaccination. The genes are TRBV18 and TRBJ1-1; D uncertain. The CDR3 here is CASSPKILEMNTEAFF. The CDR3 nucleotides read TGTGCCAGCTCACCTAAAATTCTAGAAATGAACACTGAAGCTTTCTTT.